This TCR beta chain was captured in a study of CD8 T cells in ankylosing spondylitis. This CDR3 spans 16 amino acids. The germline V gene has CDR1 SGHTA and CDR2 FQGTGA. The V end lost 10 bases, the J end lost 4 bases, and 26 bases lay between the germline ends. Each TCR beta library was made by quantitative 5'-RACE that incorporated molecular barcodes. MiXCR was run by TCRdb on the 5' RACE reads, yielding one entry per CDR3 protein. The repertoire consists of a few hundred thousand distinct CDR3 sequences, with around a tenth occurring once and the leading ten covering roughly 9%. With regard to this clonotype: The antigen is undetermined.

Study-wide points: Disease-linked clones were reportedly significantly enriched in matched ankylosing spondylitis synovial fluid. Existing reports had already noted some motif variants in reactive arthritis synovial fluid and blood.

The rearrangement links TRBV7-3 to TRBJ2-7; a weak D match, TRBD1 (6 bases). This TCR was sampled from a female donor with ankylosing spondylitis or in good health (not recorded which). The sample comprised blood, either unsorted or a sorted T cell fraction (not recorded which). The CDR3 nucleotides read TGTGCCATCAGACCCAGGCGCACGGCAGGGGATTACGAGCAGTACTTC. Protein sequence: CAIRPRRTAGDYEQYF.